Only a few counts were recorded for the clone carrying this T cell receptor beta chain. What it binds is unknown. PCR employed 60 Vbeta and 13 Jbeta primers. TCRdb's table, derived via immunoSEQ multiplex PCR, lists solely in-frame clones and lacks some. The profile shows around 50,000 clones, roughly 80% of them singletons. These data belong to a study of cytomegalovirus exposure and HLA in healthy donors. The length of the CDR3 is 15 residues. V lost 6 bases to trimming and J lost 5 bases; unmatched junction nucleotides: 12. Looked up from germline, CDR1 is SGHAT and CDR2 is FQNNGV. Study results and limitations: In a later analysis, TCR beta V- and J-gene trimming was associated with a missense DCLRE1C variant. Because they were indistinguishable, some V segments, including TRBV6-2 and TRBV6-3, were excluded. A later analysis found most CMV-associated TCR beta chains apparently HLA-restricted.

Sequencing was done on a sample of PBMCs. The rearrangement uses TRBV11-2 and TRBJ2-7; the match to TRBD1 covers 8 bases. The source is a man between 35 and 55 years old in good health and CMV-seronegative. This chain's CDR3 is CASRLTGTGGDEQYF. The CDR3 DNA is TGTGCCAGCAGGTTAACCGGGACAGGAGGCGACGAGCAGTACTTC.